This TCR beta chain comes out of a study of regulatory dendritic cells for organ transplantation. The CDR3 sequence is 15 residues long. Trimming pared 1 base from V and 1 base from J, leaving 10 bases between. Germline-derived CDR1 and CDR2 are SGHVS and FQNEAQ. Regarding the study as a whole: Memory T cells were less diverse than naive, with memory CD8+ most oligoclonal.

A remark on this clone: The antigen remains undetermined.

The method was immunoSEQ multiplex PCR; TCRdb's version includes in-frame clones alone and lacks a portion of them. The sample includes 25,000 or so clones, about four fifths of them seen just once. The specimen sequenced was naive CD4+ T cells from blood. Noted subset: CD45RA+ naive T cells. The J gene is TRBJ2-5, the V gene TRBV7-8; maybe TRBD1 (5 bases). This sequence was found in a human donor in good health. This CDR3 is CASSLGRRGQETQYF. CDR3 nucleotide sequence: TGTGCCAGCAGCTTAGGTCGTAGGGGCCAAGAGACCCAGTACTTC.